These T cell receptor beta chains were read from a single sample in a study of blood T cell repertoires in COVID-19. Measured with immunoSEQ multiplex PCR; TCRdb has only the in-frame clones, and not every one. The sample has about 130,000 clones; over 85% are singletons. Sequenced: peripheral blood. Receptors were obtained from a man aged 50 or older with active COVID-19. The CDR3 runs from the conserved cysteine through the conserved F or W. The order of the fields is V gene, J gene, D gene, CDR3 length, clone size, CDR3 DNA, CDR3 protein. A D gene is named only where the DNA matches it firmly. Some rows have no size entry. The others give once, few or many, or a class for an expanded clone.

>TRBV7-6|TRBJ1-1|TRBD1|15|NA
TGTGCCAGCAGCGAGACAGGGTACTCGAACACTGAAGCTTTCTTT
CASSETGYSNTEAFF
>TRBV11-2|TRBJ1-1|NA|14|NA
TGTGCCAGCCTAAGCTCGGGGTTGTCGACTGAAGCTTTCTTT
CASLSSGLSTEAFF
>TRBV5-4|TRBJ1-1|TRBD1|15|NA
TGTGCCAGCAGCGTCTCAGGGGGGATGGACACTGAAGCTTTCTTT
CASSVSGGMDTEAFF
>TRBV18|TRBJ2-2|NA|14|NA
TGTGCCAGCTCACCAGGACAAGAGCCCGGGGAGCTGTTTTTT
CASSPGQEPGELFF
>TRBV5-1|TRBJ1-1|TRBD1|13|few
TGCGCCAGCAGCTCGGGACAGGGCGCTGAAGCTTTCTTT
CASSSGQGAEAFF
>TRBV5-5|TRBJ1-6|NA|15|NA
TGTGCCAGCAGCGGCCGGGTGAACGCGAATTCACCCCTCCACTTT
CASSGRVNANSPLHF
>TRBV20-1|TRBJ1-2|NA|11|NA
TGCAGTGCTAGTCAGGACTATGGCTACACCTTC
CSASQDYGYTF
>TRBV5-1|TRBJ1-1|TRBD1|16|NA
TGCGCCAGCAGCTTGGGACAGGGGGCAGGGAACACTGAAGCTTTCTTT
CASSLGQGAGNTEAFF
>TRBV24-1|TRBJ2-2|TRBD2|16|NA
TGTGCCACCCCGGGACTAGCGGGGGCGAACACCGGGGAGCTGTTTTTT
CATPGLAGANTGELFF
>TRBV5-4|TRBJ2-7|NA|13|once
TGTGCCAGCAGCTTGGCAGCAGGGTACGAGCAGTACTTC
CASSLAAGYEQYF
>TRBV18|TRBJ2-1|TRBD2|18|once
TGTGCCAGCTCACCAACGGAGCCTCTAGCGGGAGTTAGTAATGAGCAGTTCTTC
CASSPTEPLAGVSNEQFF
>TRBV9|TRBJ2-3|NA|16|NA
TGTGCCAGCAGCGTAGACATTAACCCACCCACAGATACGCAGTATTTT
CASSVDINPPTDTQYF
>TRBV5-4|TRBJ1-1|NA|16|NA
TGTGCCAGCAGCGAGACAGGTACGGGCCCGAACACTGAAGCTTTCTTT
CASSETGTGPNTEAFF
>TRBV3-1/TRBV3-2|TRBJ2-2|NA|15|NA
TGTGCCAGCAGCCGCGACAGGTCCCTCCCCGGGGAGCTGTTTTTT
CASSRDRSLPGELFF
>TRBV10-2|TRBJ1-1|NA|13|NA
TGCGCCAGCAGTGCGGTAAGACATGCGGAAGCTTTCTTT
CASSAVRHAEAFF
>TRBV20-1|TRBJ2-7|NA|11|once
TGCAGTGCTAGATCAGGCCACGAGCAGTACTTC
CSARSGHEQYF
>TRBV4-2|TRBJ1-5|NA|15|once
TGTGCCAGCAGCCAAGACGCGGCAGGGGAACAGCCCCAGCATTTT
CASSQDAAGEQPQHF
>TRBV2|TRBJ1-1|NA|13|NA
TGTGCCAGCAGACTGGGACAGAACACTGAAGCTTTCTTT
CASRLGQNTEAFF
>TRBV3-1/TRBV3-2|TRBJ1-1|TRBD1|14|NA
TGTGCCAGCGGATCCGGACAGGGGGCCGTCGGAGCTTTCTTT
CASGSGQGAVGAFF
>TRBV7-2|TRBJ2-3|TRBD2|16|NA
TGTGCCAGCAGCTTACGGCCTAGCGGGCGCACAGATACGCAGTATTTT
CASSLRPSGRTDTQYF
>TRBV27|TRBJ2-7|NA|14|NA
TGTGCCAGCAGTTTAGGGGCGGGAAACTACGAGCAGTACTTC
CASSLGAGNYEQYF
>TRBV7-3|TRBJ2-3|TRBD2|15|few
TGTGCCAGCAGCCCCGGGACTAGCGACACAGATACGCAGTATTTT
CASSPGTSDTDTQYF
>TRBV12-3/TRBV12-4|TRBJ1-1|NA|13|NA
TGTGCCAGCAGCTCGGACAGTAGATCTGAAGCTTTCTTT
CASSSDSRSEAFF
>TRBV10-3|TRBJ1-1|TRBD1|13|NA
TGTGCCATCAGTCGGACAGGGGACACTGAAGCTTTCTTT
CAISRTGDTEAFF
>TRBV9|TRBJ2-5|NA|15|NA
TGTGCCAGCAGCGTAGATAGTACAGGGCAAGAGACCCAGTACTTC
CASSVDSTGQETQYF
>TRBV6-5|TRBJ2-1|TRBD2|15|NA
TGTGCCAGCAGCCTGGGACTAGACGGTATTTATGAGCAGTTCTTC
CASSLGLDGIYEQFF
>TRBV30|TRBJ2-3|TRBD2|12|NA
TGTGCCTGGGAGGTAGCGGGAGATACGCAGTATTTT
CAWEVAGDTQYF
>TRBV6-5|TRBJ2-1|NA|14|NA
TGTGCCAGCAGTCCTACAACGGGAGCGGGTGAGCAGTTCTTC
CASSPTTGAGEQFF
>TRBV21-1|TRBJ2-3|NA|17|NA
TGTGCCAGCAGCAATGAGGGACAGAAATCTAGCACAGATACGCAGTATTTT
CASSNEGQKSSTDTQYF
>TRBV11-3|TRBJ2-3|NA|16|NA
TGTGCCAGCAGCCGAATGCTGGCGGGAAGCACAGATACGCAGTATTTT
CASSRMLAGSTDTQYF
>TRBV7-6|TRBJ2-7|TRBD2|17|NA
TGTGCCAGCAGCTTACGAGCGGGGGGGCCCCGTAGCTACGAGCAGTACTTC
CASSLRAGGPRSYEQYF